A selection of T cell receptor beta chains follows, all from one sample in a study of Ad26.COV2.S vaccination and SARS-CoV-2 variants. Method: immunoSEQ multiplex PCR; TCRdb's copy keeps in-frame clones and lacks some. The data contain 440,000 or so clones, about nine tenths of them seen just once; the ten biggest clones take up about 1.7%. Sequenced material: peripheral blood, taken in a trial of Ad26.COV2.S vaccine versus placebo. Source of these receptors: a person between 18 and 60 years old who received the Ad26.COV2.S COVID-19 vaccine or a placebo. The CDR3 runs from the conserved cysteine through the conserved F or W. The order of the fields is D gene, J gene, clone size, V gene, CDR3 protein, CDR3 DNA. D genes are given only for firm matches. Some rows mark clone size as missing; the rest say once, few, many or name a class of expanded clone.

D: -; J: TRBJ1-5; size: few; V: TRBV19; CDR3: CASRAEYSNQPQHF; DNA: TGTGCCAGTAGGGCAGAATATAGCAATCAGCCCCAGCATTTT
D: -; J: TRBJ2-6; size: once; V: TRBV7-9; CDR3: CASSFPGSASSGANVLTF; DNA: TGTGCCAGCAGCTTTCCTGGATCAGCGAGCTCTGGGGCCAACGTCCTGACTTTC
D: -; J: TRBJ1-5; size: -; V: TRBV7-2; CDR3: CASSLGVRRTDSQPQHF; DNA: TGTGCCAGCAGCTTAGGAGTGCGTCGGACAGATAGTCAGCCCCAGCATTTT
D: -; J: TRBJ2-7; size: few; V: TRBV2; CDR3: CATGSLYEQYF; DNA: TGTGCCACCGGGAGTCTCTACGAGCAGTACTTC
D: -; J: TRBJ2-7; size: -; V: TRBV19; CDR3: CASTPGPAAYEQYF; DNA: TGTGCCAGTACGCCGGGACCTGCAGCCTACGAGCAGTACTTC
D: TRBD2; J: TRBJ2-2; size: -; V: TRBV2; CDR3: CASRGTNRNTGELFF; DNA: TGTGCCAGCAGAGGGACTAACCGGAACACCGGGGAGCTGTTTTTT
D: -; J: TRBJ2-7; size: -; V: TRBV2; CDR3: CASSVAPRTISYEQYF; DNA: TGTGCCAGCAGTGTTGCCCCTCGGACTATCAGCTACGAGCAGTACTTC
D: TRBD1; J: TRBJ1-1; size: -; V: TRBV9; CDR3: CASRGTGFEAFF; DNA: TGTGCCAGCAGGGGGACAGGGTTTGAAGCTTTCTTT
D: -; J: TRBJ2-2; size: -; V: TRBV9; CDR3: CASSVNLATGELFF; DNA: TGTGCCAGCAGCGTAAATCTAGCCACCGGGGAGCTGTTTTTT
D: -; J: TRBJ1-1; size: -; V: TRBV18; CDR3: CASSPFKGNTEAFF; DNA: TGTGCCAGCTCACCATTTAAGGGGAACACTGAAGCTTTCTTT
D: -; J: TRBJ1-3; size: few; V: TRBV7-8; CDR3: CASSPVRGRSGNTIYF; DNA: TGTGCCAGCAGCCCAGTTCGGGGCCGCTCTGGAAACACCATATATTTT
D: TRBD1; J: TRBJ1-1; size: -; V: TRBV6-5; CDR3: CASRGQGAPGTEAFF; DNA: TGTGCCAGCAGGGGACAGGGGGCGCCAGGAACTGAAGCTTTCTTT
D: TRBD2; J: TRBJ2-7; size: once; V: TRBV27; CDR3: CASSPAPGLADLYEQYF; DNA: TGTGCCAGCAGTCCCGCCCCCGGACTAGCGGACCTCTACGAGCAGTACTTC
D: TRBD1; J: TRBJ2-7; size: -; V: TRBV28; CDR3: CASSLTGTGTGEQYF; DNA: TGTGCCAGCAGTTTAACCGGGACAGGGACAGGCGAGCAGTACTTC
D: TRBD1; J: TRBJ2-7; size: -; V: TRBV5-1; CDR3: CASSFPGQGYEQYF; DNA: TGCGCCAGCAGCTTCCCGGGACAGGGCTACGAGCAGTACTTC
D: -; J: TRBJ2-7; size: -; V: TRBV11-2; CDR3: CASSSGARAGLGEQYF; DNA: TGTGCCAGCAGCTCCGGAGCCAGGGCTGGCCTCGGCGAGCAGTACTTC
D: -; J: TRBJ1-2; size: once; V: TRBV30; CDR3: CAWRGGSNYGYTF; DNA: TGTGCCTGGAGAGGGGGATCCAACTATGGCTACACCTTC
D: -; J: TRBJ2-3; size: -; V: TRBV10-1; CDR3: CASSESLAGDTQYF; DNA: TGCGCCAGCAGTGAGAGTCTAGCCGGGGATACGCAGTATTTT
D: -; J: TRBJ1-6; size: -; V: TRBV11-2; CDR3: CASSFGSSYNSPLHF; DNA: TGTGCCAGCAGCTTTGGAAGCTCCTATAATTCACCCCTCCACTTT
D: -; J: TRBJ2-7; size: -; V: TRBV5-4; CDR3: CASSTTSSYEQYF; DNA: TGTGCCAGCAGCACAACTAGCTCCTACGAGCAGTACTTC
D: -; J: TRBJ2-2; size: -; V: TRBV28; CDR3: CASSTYMGGELFF; DNA: TGTGCCAGCAGTACCTATATGGGCGGGGAGCTGTTTTTT
D: -; J: TRBJ2-4; size: -; V: TRBV19; CDR3: CASSISYGVTIQYF; DNA: TGTGCCAGTAGTATATCTTACGGGGTGACCATTCAGTACTTC
D: -; J: TRBJ2-3; size: few; V: TRBV5-1; CDR3: CASSSASGTDTQYF; DNA: TGCGCCAGCAGCTCCGCCTCAGGGACAGATACGCAGTATTTT
D: -; J: TRBJ1-5; size: few; V: TRBV28; CDR3: CASSESNQPQHF; DNA: TGTGCCAGCAGCGAGAGCAATCAGCCCCAGCATTTT
D: -; J: TRBJ2-7; size: once; V: TRBV6-5; CDR3: CGAGRAQPYEQYF; DNA: TGTGGCGCCGGCCGGGCCCAGCCCTACGAGCAGTACTTC
D: -; J: TRBJ2-7; size: once; V: TRBV13; CDR3: CASSPQGRGAIYEQYF; DNA: TGTGCCAGCAGCCCCCAGGGTAGGGGCGCTATCTACGAGCAGTACTTC
D: -; J: TRBJ1-5; size: -; V: TRBV3-1/TRBV3-2; CDR3: CASSQAVRDGSYSNQPQHF; DNA: TGTGCCAGCAGCCAGGCGGTTAGGGACGGATCATATAGCAATCAGCCCCAGCATTTT
D: -; J: TRBJ1-2; size: -; V: TRBV2; CDR3: CASSESGTHGYTF; DNA: TGTGCCAGCAGTGAATCGGGGACCCATGGCTACACCTTC
D: -; J: TRBJ2-7; size: -; V: TRBV19; CDR3: CASSIGKRTLSYEQYF; DNA: TGTGCCAGTAGTATAGGGAAGCGGACCCTCTCCTACGAGCAGTACTTC
D: -; J: TRBJ1-2; size: -; V: TRBV30; CDR3: CAWSGGFGYTF; DNA: TGTGCCTGGAGTGGAGGGTTCGGCTACACCTTC
D: -; J: TRBJ1-1; size: -; V: TRBV9; CDR3: CASSLLTHQGTEAFF; DNA: TGTGCCAGCAGCCTACTGACCCACCAGGGCACTGAAGCTTTCTTT
D: -; J: TRBJ1-2; size: -; V: TRBV28; CDR3: CASSLSGYGYTF; DNA: TGTGCCAGCAGTTTATCAGGGTATGGCTACACCTTC
D: -; J: TRBJ1-2; size: -; V: TRBV12-3/TRBV12-4; CDR3: CASSEGYGYTF; DNA: TGTGCCAGTTCCGAGGGGTATGGCTACACCTTC